The next 8 T cell receptor beta chains were all read from a single sample in a study of T cells in Graves' hyperthyroidism and ophthalmopathy. Amplified TCR beta CDR3 regions derived from RNA transcripts. The HTBI primer set drove a first-round RT-PCR of the TCR CDR3. TCRdb itself ran the multiplex PCR reads through MiXCR, one entry per CDR3 protein. The table lists some 720,000 distinct CDR3 sequences, approximately 16% of them singletons. The sample comprised blood. The receptor set was obtained from a man younger than 30 with Graves' hyperthyroidism.

The chain has TRBV2 and TRBJ2-2; TRBD2 aligns across 11 bases. The CDR3 loop spans 16 amino acids. The J segment lost 5 bases and the V segment lost 6 bases, leaving 8 bases of the junction unmatched. Germline lookup yields CDR1 SNHLY and CDR2 FYNNEI. CDR3 in DNA: TGTGCCAGCAGACCGAGACTAGCGGGAAATACCGGGGAGCTGTTTTTT. It translates to CASRPRLAGNTGELFF.

The chain is built from TRBV20-1 and TRBJ2-2, with D tentatively TRBD2 (6 bases). Germline V gives CDR1 DFQATT, CDR2 SNEGSKA (reference sequence). This CDR3 is built from 14 residues. With 0 bases removed from V and 7 bases from J, the gap between germline ends came to 12 bases. The CDR3 DNA reads TGCAGTGCTAGAGATGCTACTAGCTTCGGGGAGCTGTTTTTT. Translating gives CSARDATSFGELFF.

This sequence joins TRBV28 and TRBJ2-2; no definite D call. Per the germline V gene, CDR1 is MDHEN and CDR2 is SYDVKM. This CDR3 is built from 17 residues. With 4 bases removed from V and 5 bases from J, the gap between germline ends came to 20 bases. The CDR3 region is CASSSATGSGWTGELFF. In DNA form, the CDR3 reads TGTGCCAGCAGTTCCGCGACCGGATCTGGCTGGACCGGGGAGCTGTTTTTT.

This clonotype was counted a few times. V gene TRBV9 combines with J gene TRBJ2-7, with a tentative D call TRBD1 (6 bases). The CDR3 consists of 13 residues. Trimming pared 3 bases from V and 3 bases from J, leaving 10 bases between. CDR1 SGDLS and CDR2 YYNGEE come from the germline V gene. CDR3: CASSARDNYEQYF. CDR3 nucleotides: TGTGCCAGCAGCGCCCGGGACAACTACGAGCAGTACTTC.

The gene calls are TRBV5-1 and TRBJ1-4, with D unresolved. Per germline, CDR1 SGHRS and CDR2 YFSETQ. The CDR3 covers 15 residues. V was clipped by 5 bases and J by 3 bases, with 14 bases between them. The CDR3 DNA reads TGCGCCAGCAGTCCGAGTACCCGGGCTAATGAAAAACTGTTTTTT. Amino acids: CASSPSTRANEKLFF. Looking up the rest from reference TRBV5-1 and TRBJ1-4 gives the full variable domain: KAGVTQTPRYLIKTRGQQVTLSCSPISGHRSVSWYQQTPGQGLQFLFEYFSETQRNKGNFPGRFSGRQFSNSRSEMNVSTLELGDSALYLCASSPSTRANEKLFFGSGTQLSVL.

This clonotype occurred many times. This chain connects TRBV28 to TRBJ2-7; TRBD1 agrees at 9 bases. After removal of 5 bases from V and 0 bases from J, the junction contained 2 bases not matched to a gene. The CDR3 totals 14 residues. Germline assignment: CDR1 MDHEN and CDR2 SYDVKM. CDR3 sequence: CASSTGGYSYEQYF. The CDR3 bases are TGTGCCAGCAGTACAGGGGGCTACTCCTACGAGCAGTACTTC.

A note on this clonotype: This likely comes from a read error, as the CDR3 has no conserved phenylalanine or tryptophan at its end. The chain has TRBV7-2 and TRBJ1-5, with TRBD1 matching 12 bases. V lost 2 bases, J lost 5 bases, and 7 bases stayed unmatched. The CDR3 has 17 residues. The germline gives CDR1 SGHTA, CDR2 FQGNSA. CDR3 in amino acids: CASSLRSGQGADQPQHL. The CDR3, as DNA: TGTGCCAGCAGCTTAAGGTCGGGACAGGGGGCGGATCAGCCCCAGCATCTT.

The V gene is TRBV4-1, the J gene TRBJ2-1; 15 bases line up with TRBD2. The germline CDR1 and CDR2 sequences are MGHRA and YSYEKL. The CDR3 length is 16 residues. V dropped 5 bases and J dropped 7; count of bases not matched to a gene: 6. The CDR3 nucleotides read TGCGCCAGCAGCATCACTGGGACTAGCGGGAGGAATGAGCAGTTCTTC. Its protein is CASSITGTSGRNEQFF.